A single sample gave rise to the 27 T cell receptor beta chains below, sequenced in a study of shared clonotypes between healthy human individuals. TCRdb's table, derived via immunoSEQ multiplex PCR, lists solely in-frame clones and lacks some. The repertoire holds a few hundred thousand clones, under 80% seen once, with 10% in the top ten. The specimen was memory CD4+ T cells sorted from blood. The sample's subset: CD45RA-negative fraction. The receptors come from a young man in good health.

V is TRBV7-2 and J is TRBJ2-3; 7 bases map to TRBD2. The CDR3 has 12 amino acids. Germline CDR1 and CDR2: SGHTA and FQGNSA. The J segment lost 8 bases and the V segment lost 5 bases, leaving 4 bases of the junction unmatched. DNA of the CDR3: TGTGCCAGCAGCCGGACTAGTTTTACGCAGTATTTT. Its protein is CASSRTSFTQYF.

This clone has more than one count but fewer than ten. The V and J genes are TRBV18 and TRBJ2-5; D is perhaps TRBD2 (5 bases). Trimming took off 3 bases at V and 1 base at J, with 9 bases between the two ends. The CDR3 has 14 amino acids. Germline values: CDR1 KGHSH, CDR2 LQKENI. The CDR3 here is CASSPREIQETQYF. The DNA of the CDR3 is TGTGCCAGCTCACCGAGGGAAATCCAAGAGACCCAGTACTTC.

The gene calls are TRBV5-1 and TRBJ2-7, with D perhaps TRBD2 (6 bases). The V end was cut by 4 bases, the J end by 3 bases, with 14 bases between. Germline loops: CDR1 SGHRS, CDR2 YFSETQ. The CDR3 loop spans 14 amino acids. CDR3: CASSESPGGYEQYF. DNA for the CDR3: TGCGCCAGCAGCGAATCACCCGGGGGCTACGAGCAGTACTTC. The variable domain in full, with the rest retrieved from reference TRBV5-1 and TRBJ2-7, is KAGVTQTPRYLIKTRGQQVTLSCSPISGHRSVSWYQQTPGQGLQFLFEYFSETQRNKGNFPGRFSGRQFSNSRSEMNVSTLELGDSALYLCASSESPGGYEQYFGPGTRLTVT.

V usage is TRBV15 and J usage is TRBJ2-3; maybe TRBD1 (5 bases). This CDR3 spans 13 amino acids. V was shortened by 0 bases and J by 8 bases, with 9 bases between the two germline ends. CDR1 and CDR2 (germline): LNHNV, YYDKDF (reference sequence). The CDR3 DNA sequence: TGTGCCACCAGCAGAGACCAGGGCGGTACGCAGTATTTT. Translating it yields CATSRDQGGTQYF.

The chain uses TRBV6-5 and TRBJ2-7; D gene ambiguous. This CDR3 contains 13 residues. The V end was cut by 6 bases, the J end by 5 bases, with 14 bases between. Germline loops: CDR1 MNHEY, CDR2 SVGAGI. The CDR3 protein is CASRRSGQDEQYF. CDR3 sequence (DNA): TGTGCCAGCAGACGTAGTGGCCAGGACGAGCAGTACTTC.

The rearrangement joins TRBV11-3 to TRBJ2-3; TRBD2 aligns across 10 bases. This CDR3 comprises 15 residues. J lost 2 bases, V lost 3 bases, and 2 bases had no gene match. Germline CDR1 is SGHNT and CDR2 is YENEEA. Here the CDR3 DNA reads TGTGCCAGCAGCTTCACTAGCGGGACCACAGATACGCAGTATTTT. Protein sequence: CASSFTSGTTDTQYF.

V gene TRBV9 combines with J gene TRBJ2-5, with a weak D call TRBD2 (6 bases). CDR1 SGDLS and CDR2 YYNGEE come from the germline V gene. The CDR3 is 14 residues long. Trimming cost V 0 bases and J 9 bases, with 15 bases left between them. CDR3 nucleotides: TGTGCCAGCAGCGTAGACGGGACTCTTGGGCCCCAGTACTTC. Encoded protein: CASSVDGTLGPQYF.

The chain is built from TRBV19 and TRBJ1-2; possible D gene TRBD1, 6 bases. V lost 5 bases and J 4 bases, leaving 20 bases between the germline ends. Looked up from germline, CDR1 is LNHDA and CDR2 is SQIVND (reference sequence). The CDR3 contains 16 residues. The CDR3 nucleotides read TGTGCCAGTAGTCCCCCGACAGTCGGGGGCTTCTATGGCTACACCTTC. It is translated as CASSPPTVGGFYGYTF.

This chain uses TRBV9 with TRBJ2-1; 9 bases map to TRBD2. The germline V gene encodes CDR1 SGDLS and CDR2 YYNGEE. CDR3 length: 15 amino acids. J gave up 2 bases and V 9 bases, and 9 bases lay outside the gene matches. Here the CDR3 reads CATAPGTSTYNEQFF. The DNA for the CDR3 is TGTGCCACTGCCCCCGGGACTAGCACCTACAATGAGCAGTTCTTC.

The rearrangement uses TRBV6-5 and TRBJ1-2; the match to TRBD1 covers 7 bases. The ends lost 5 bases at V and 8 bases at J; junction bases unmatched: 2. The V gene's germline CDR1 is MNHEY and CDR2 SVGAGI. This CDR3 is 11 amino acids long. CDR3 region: CASSRGQGYTF. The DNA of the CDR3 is TGTGCCAGCAGTAGGGGGCAAGGCTACACCTTC.

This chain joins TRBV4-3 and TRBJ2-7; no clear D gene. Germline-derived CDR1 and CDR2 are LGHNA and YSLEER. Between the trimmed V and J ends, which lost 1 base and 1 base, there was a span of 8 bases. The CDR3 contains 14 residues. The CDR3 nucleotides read TGCGCCAGCAGCCAAGTCCGGATGTCCTACGAGCAGTACTTC. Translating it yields CASSQVRMSYEQYF.

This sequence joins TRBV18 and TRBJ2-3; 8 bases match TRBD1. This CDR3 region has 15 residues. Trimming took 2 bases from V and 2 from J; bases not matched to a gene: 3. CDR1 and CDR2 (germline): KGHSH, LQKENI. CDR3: CASSPRDRSTDTQYF. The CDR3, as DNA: TGTGCCAGCTCACCAAGGGACAGGTCCACAGATACGCAGTATTTT.

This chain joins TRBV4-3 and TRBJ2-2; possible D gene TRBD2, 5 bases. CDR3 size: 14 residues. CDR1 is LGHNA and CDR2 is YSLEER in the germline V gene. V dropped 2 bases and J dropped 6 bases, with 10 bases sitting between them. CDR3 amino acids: CASSQRTSSGELFF. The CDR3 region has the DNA TGCGCCAGCAGCCAAAGGACTTCGTCCGGGGAGCTGTTTTTT.

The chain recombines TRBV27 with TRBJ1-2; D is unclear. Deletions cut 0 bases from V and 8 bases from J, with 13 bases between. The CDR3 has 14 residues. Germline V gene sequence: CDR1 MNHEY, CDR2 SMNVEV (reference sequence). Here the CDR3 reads CASSLSEIPGGYTF. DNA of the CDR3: TGTGCCAGCAGTTTATCGGAGATTCCCGGAGGCTACACCTTC.

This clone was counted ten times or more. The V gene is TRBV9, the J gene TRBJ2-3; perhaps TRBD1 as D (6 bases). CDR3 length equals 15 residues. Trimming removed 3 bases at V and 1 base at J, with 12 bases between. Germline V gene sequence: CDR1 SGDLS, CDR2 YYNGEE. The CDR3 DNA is TGTGCCAGCAGCGCACAGGGAAGGGGCACAGATACGCAGTATTTT. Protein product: CASSAQGRGTDTQYF.

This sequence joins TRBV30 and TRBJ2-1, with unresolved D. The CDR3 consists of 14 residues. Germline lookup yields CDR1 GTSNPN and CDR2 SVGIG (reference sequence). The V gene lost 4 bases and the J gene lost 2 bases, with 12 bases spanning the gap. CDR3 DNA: TGTGCCTGGAATGACCCTGGCCCCTACAATGAGCAGTTCTTC. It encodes CAWNDPGPYNEQFF.

The CDR3 sequence is CASSSYSTGRETQYF. CDR3 coding DNA: TGTGCCAGCAGTTCCTACTCGACAGGGCGAGAGACCCAGTACTTC. The chain links TRBV28 to TRBJ2-5; 7 bases are shared with TRBD1. The ends lost 4 bases at V and 4 bases at J; junction bases unmatched: 9. The CDR3 is 15 residues long. Germline values: CDR1 MDHEN, CDR2 SYDVKM.

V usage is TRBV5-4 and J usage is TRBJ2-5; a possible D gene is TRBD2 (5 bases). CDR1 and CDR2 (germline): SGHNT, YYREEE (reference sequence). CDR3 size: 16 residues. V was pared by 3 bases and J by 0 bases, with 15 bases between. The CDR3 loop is CASSSSPLAHQETQYF. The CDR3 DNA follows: TGTGCCAGCAGCTCGTCCCCCCTAGCCCACCAAGAGACCCAGTACTTC.

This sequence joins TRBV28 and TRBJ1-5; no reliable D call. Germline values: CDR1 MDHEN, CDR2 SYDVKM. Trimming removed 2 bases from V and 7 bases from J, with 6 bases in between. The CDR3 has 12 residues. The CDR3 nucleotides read TGTGCCAGCAGTTTAACCGGACAGCCCCAGCATTTT. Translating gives CASSLTGQPQHF.

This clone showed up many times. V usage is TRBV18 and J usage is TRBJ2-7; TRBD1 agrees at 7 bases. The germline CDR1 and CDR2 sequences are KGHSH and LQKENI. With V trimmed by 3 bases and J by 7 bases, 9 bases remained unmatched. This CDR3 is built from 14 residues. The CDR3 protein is CASSPGTARGEQYF. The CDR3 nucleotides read TGTGCCAGCTCACCCGGGACAGCAAGGGGTGAGCAGTACTTC.

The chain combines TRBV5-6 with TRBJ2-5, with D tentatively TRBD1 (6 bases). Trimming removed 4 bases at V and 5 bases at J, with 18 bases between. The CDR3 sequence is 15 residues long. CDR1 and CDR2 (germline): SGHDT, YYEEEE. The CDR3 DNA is TGTGCCAGCAGCCCTTCTTGGCAGGGGCTTGAGACCCAGTACTTC. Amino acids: CASSPSWQGLETQYF.

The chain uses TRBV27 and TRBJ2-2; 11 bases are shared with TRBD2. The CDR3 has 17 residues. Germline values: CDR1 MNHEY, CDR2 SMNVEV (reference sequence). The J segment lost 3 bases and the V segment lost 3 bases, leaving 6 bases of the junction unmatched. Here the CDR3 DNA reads TGTGCCAGCAGTTTCTCTGGACTAGCGGGTTACACCGGGGAGCTGTTTTTT. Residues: CASSFSGLAGYTGELFF.

CDR3: CASSFTGEANYGYTF. The CDR3 DNA follows: TGCGCCAGCAGCTTTACAGGGGAGGCTAACTATGGCTACACCTTC. The chain recombines TRBV5-1 with TRBJ1-2; 7 bases agree with TRBD1. The CDR3 is made up of 15 amino acids. Germline loops: CDR1 SGHRS, CDR2 YFSETQ. The V and J ends lost 2 bases and 0 bases, in that order; junction bases with no gene match: 4.

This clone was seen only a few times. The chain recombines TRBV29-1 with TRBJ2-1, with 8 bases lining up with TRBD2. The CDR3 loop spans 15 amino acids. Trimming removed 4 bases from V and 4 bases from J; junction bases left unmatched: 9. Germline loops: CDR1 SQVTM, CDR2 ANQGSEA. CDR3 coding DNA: TGCAGCGTTGTTATTTGGGGACTAGATTACAATGAGCAGTTCTTC. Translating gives CSVVIWGLDYNEQFF.

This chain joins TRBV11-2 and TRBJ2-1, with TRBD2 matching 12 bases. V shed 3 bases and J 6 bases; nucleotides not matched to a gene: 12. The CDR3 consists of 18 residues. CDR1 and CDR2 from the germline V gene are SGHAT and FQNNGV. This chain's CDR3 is CASSFSPGTSGRGNEQFF. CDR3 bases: TGTGCCAGCAGCTTCTCACCCGGGACTAGCGGGCGGGGCAATGAGCAGTTCTTC.

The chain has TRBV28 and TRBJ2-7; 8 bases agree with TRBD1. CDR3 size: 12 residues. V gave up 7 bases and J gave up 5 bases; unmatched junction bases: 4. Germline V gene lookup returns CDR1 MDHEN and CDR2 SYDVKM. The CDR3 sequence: CASTTGVHEQYF. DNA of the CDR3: TGTGCCAGCACGACAGGGGTTCACGAGCAGTACTTC.

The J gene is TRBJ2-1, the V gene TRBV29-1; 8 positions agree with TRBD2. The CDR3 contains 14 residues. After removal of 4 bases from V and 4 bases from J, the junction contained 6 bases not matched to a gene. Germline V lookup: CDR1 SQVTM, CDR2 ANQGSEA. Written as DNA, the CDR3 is TGCAGCGTTGCGGGGACTAGGATGTACAATGAGCAGTTCTTC. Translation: CSVAGTRMYNEQFF.